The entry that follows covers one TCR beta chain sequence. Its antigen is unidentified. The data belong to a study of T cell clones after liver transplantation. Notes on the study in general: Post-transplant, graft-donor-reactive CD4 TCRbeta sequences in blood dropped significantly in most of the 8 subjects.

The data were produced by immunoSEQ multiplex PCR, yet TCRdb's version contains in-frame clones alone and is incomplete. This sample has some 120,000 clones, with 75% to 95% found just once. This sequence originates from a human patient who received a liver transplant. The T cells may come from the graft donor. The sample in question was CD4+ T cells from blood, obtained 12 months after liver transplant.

CDR3 coding DNA: TGTGCCAGCAGCTTCGGGGGAGCCTACAATGAGCAGTTCTTC. It codes for CASSFGGAYNEQFF. The V and J genes are TRBV7-3 and TRBJ2-1, with a tentative D call TRBD2 (6 bases). The germline CDR1 and CDR2 sequences are SGHTA and FQGTGA. Between the trimmed V and J ends, which lost 3 bases and 2 bases, there was a span of 8 bases. The CDR3 sequence is 14 residues long. Complete variable domain (other parts from reference TRBV7-3 and TRBJ2-1): GAGVSQTPSNKVTEKGKYVELRCDPISGHTALYWYRQSLGQGPEFLIYFQGTGAADDSGLPNDRFFAVRPEGSVSTLKIQRTERGDSAVYLCASSFGGAYNEQFFGPGTRLTVL.